Following are 2 T cell receptor beta chains from one sample sequenced in a study of monozygotic twins with cystic fibrosis (dated by TCRdb to about 2021). The method behind the library was the immunoSEQ multiplex PCR assay. TCRdb mirrors the immuneACCESS table, restricted to in-frame sequences. Some clones are absent from its copies; in checked studies, under half trace to an unresolved V gene, and the reason for the others is unknown. The sample has under 30,000 clones on record, about nine tenths of them singletons. In total, the top ten clones hold roughly 0.54% of the sample. The specimen sequenced was blood. The receptors originated from a girl aged 2-15 years with cystic fibrosis.

The chain joins TRBV6-4 to TRBJ2-1; 16 positions match TRBD2. Looked up from germline, CDR1 is MRHNA and CDR2 is SNTAGT. CDR3 size: 16 residues. V lost 6 bases to trimming and J lost 8 bases; unmatched junction nucleotides: 7. The CDR3 DNA follows: TGTGCCAGCAGCTCCGGGACTAGCGGGGGGGCGGATGAGCAGTTCTTC. It specifies CASSSGTSGGADEQFF.

The CDR3 DNA reads as TGCGCCAGCAGCCAAGAGGGGAGAGGGAACTATGGCTACACCTTC. It codes for CASSQEGRGNYGYTF. This rearrangement joins TRBV4-3 to TRBJ1-2; D is ambiguous. The CDR3 extends over 15 amino acids. With 0 bases removed from V and 2 bases from J, the gap between germline ends came to 10 bases. Looked up from germline, CDR1 is LGHNA and CDR2 is YSLEER.